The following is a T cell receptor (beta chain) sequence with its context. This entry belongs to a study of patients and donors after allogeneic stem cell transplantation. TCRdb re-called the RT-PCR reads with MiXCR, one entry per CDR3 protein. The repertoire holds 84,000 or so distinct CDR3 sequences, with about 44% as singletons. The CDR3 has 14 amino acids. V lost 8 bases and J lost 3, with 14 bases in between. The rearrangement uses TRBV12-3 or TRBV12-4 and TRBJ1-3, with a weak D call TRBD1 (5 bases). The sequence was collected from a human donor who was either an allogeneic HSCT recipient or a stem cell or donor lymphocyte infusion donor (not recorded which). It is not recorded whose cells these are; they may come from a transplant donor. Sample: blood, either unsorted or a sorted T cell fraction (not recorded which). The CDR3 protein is CASGTGVIGNTIYF. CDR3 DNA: TGTGCCAGCGGGACGGGGGTCATTGGAAACACCATATATTTT.